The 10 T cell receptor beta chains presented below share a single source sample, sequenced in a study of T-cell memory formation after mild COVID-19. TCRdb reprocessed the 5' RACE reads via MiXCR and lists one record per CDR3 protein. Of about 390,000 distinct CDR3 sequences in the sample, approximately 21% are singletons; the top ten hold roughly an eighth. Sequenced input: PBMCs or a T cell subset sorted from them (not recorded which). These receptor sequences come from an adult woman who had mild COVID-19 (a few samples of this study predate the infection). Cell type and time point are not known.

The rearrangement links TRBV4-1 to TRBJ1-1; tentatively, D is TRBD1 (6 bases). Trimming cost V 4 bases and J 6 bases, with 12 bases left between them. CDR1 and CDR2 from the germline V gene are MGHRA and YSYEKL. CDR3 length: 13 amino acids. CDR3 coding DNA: TGCGCCAGCAGCCTGGCGGGGGCTGCTGAAGCTTTCTTT. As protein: CASSLAGAAEAFF.

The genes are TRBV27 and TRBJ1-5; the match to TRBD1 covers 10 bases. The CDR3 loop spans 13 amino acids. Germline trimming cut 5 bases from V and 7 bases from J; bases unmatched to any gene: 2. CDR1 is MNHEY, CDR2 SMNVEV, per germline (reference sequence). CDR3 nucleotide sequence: TGTGCCAGCAGTCCGGACAGGGGGCAGCCCCAGCATTTT. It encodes CASSPDRGQPQHF.

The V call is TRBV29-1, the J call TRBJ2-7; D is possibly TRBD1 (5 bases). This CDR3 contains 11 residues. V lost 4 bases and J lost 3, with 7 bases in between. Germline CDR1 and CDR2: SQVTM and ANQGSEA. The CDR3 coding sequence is TGCAGCGTTGCGACAGACTACGAGCAGTACTTC. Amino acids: CSVATDYEQYF.

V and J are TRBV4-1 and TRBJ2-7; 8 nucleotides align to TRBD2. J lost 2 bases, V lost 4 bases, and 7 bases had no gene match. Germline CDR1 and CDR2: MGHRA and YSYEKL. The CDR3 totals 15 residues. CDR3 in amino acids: CASSPDIAGTYEQYF. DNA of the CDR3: TGCGCCAGCAGCCCGGACATAGCGGGGACCTACGAGCAGTACTTC.

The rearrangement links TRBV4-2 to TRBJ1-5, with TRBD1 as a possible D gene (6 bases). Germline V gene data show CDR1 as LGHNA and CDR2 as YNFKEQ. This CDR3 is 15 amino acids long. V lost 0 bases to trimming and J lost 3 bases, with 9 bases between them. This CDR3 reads CASSQDGGANQPQHF. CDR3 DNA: TGTGCCAGCAGCCAAGACGGGGGGGCCAATCAGCCCCAGCATTTT.

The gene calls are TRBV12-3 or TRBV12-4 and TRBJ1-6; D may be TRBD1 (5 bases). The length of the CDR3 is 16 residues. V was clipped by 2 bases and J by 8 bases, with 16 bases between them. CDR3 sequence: CASSLMVGTDHSPLHF. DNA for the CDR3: TGTGCCAGCAGTTTAATGGTCGGGACGGATCATTCACCCCTCCACTTT.

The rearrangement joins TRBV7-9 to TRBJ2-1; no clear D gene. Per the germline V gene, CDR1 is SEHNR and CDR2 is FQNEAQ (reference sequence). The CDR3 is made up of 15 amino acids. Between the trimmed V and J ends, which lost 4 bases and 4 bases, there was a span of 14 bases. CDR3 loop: CASSSYALRYNEQFF. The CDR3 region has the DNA TGTGCCAGCAGCTCTTATGCCCTTAGGTACAATGAGCAGTTCTTC.

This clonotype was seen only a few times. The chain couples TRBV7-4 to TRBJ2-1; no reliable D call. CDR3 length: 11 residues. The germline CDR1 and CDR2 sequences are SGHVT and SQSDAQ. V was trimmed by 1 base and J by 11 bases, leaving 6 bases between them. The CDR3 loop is CASSLVPKQFF. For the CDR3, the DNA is TGTGCCAGCAGCTTAGTGCCCAAGCAGTTCTTC.

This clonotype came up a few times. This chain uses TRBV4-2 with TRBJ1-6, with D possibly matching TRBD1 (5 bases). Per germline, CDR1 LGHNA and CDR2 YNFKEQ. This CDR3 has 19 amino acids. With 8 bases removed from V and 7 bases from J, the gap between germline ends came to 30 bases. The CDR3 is CASQTSGGYGVGGNSPLHF. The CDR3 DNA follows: TGTGCCAGCCAGACTTCCGGAGGATACGGGGTTGGGGGAAATTCACCCCTCCACTTT.

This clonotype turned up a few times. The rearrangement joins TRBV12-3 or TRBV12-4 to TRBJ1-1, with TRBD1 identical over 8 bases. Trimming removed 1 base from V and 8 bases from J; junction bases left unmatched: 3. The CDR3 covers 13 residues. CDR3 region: CASSLGYRGEAFF. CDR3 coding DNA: TGTGCCAGCAGTTTAGGCTACAGGGGGGAAGCTTTCTTT.